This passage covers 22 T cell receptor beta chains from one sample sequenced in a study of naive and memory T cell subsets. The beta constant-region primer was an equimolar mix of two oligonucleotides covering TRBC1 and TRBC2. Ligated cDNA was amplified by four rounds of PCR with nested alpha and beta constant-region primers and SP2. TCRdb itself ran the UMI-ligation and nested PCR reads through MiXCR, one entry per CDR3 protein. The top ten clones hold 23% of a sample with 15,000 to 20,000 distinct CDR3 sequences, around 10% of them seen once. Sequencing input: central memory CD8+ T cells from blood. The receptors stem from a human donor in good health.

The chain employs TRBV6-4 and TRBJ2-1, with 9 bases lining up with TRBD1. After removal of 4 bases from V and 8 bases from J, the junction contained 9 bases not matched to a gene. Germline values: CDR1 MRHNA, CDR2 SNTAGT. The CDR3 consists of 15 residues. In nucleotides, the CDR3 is TGTGCCAGCAGTGCACGGGACAGGGATAGCGATGAGCAGTTCTTC. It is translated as CASSARDRDSDEQFF.

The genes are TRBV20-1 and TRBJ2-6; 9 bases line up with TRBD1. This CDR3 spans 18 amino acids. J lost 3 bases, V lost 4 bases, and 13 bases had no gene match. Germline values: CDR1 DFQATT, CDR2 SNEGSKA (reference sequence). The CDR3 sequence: CSAKGQGRNLGGANVLTF. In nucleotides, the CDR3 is TGCAGTGCTAAGGGACAGGGAAGGAACCTTGGTGGGGCCAACGTCCTGACTTTC.

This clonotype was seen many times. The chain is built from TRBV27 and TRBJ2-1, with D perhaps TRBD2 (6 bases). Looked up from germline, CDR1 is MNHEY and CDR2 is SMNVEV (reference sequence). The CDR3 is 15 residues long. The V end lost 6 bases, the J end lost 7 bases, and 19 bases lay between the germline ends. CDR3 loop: CASRPTGTLLNEQFF. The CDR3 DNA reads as TGTGCCAGCAGACCAACCGGGACTCTCTTGAATGAGCAGTTCTTC.

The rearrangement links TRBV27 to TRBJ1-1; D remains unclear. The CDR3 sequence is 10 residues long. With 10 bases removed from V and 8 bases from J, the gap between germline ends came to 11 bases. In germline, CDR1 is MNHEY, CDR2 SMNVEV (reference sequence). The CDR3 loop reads CATVGSEAFF. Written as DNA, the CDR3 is TGTGCCACCGTAGGCTCCGAAGCTTTCTTT.

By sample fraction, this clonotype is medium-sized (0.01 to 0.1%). DNA for the CDR3: TGTGCCAGCAGTTTCAGAGATGAGCAGTTCTTC. This encodes CASSFRDEQFF. The chain carries TRBV12-3 or TRBV12-4 and TRBJ2-1; D uncertain. This CDR3 is built from 11 residues. Trimming pared 3 bases from V and 8 bases from J, leaving 5 bases between.

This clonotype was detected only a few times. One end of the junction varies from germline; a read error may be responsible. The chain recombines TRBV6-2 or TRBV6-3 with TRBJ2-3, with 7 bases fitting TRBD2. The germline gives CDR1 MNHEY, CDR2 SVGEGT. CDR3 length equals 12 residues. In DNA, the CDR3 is TGTGCCAGCAGAGAAATGTCCGAGGGACTACGATTT. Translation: CASREMSEGLRF.

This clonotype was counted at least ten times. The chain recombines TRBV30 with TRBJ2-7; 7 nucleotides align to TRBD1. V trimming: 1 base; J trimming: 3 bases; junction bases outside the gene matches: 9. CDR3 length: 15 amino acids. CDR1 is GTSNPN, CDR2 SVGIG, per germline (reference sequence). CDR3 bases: TGTGCCTGGAGTGCCCACACAGGGGTGAACTACGAGCAGTACTTC. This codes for CAWSAHTGVNYEQYF.

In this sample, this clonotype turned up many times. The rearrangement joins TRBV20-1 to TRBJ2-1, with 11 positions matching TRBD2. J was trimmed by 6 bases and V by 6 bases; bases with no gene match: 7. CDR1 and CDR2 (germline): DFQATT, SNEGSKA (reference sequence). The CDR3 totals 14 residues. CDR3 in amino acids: CSARGLAEFNEQFF. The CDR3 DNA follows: TGCAGTGCCAGGGGACTAGCGGAGTTCAATGAGCAGTTCTTC.

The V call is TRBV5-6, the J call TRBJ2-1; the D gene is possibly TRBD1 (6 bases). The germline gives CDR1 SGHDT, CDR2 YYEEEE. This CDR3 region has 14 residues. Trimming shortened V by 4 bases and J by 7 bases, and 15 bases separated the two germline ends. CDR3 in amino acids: CASSLWTVLNEQFF. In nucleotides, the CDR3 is TGTGCCAGCAGCCTGTGGACAGTTTTGAATGAGCAGTTCTTC. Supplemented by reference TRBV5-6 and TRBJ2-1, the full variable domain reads DAGVTQSPTHLIKTRGQQVTLRCSPKSGHDTVSWYQQALGQGPQFIFQYYEEEERQRGNFPDRFSGHQFPNYSSELNVNALLLGDSALYLCASSLWTVLNEQFFGPGTRLTVL.

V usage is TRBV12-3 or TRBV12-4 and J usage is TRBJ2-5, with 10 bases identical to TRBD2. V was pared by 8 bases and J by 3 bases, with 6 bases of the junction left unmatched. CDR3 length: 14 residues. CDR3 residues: CASATLAGEETQYF. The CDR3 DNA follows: TGTGCCAGCGCCACGCTAGCGGGAGAAGAGACCCAGTACTTC.

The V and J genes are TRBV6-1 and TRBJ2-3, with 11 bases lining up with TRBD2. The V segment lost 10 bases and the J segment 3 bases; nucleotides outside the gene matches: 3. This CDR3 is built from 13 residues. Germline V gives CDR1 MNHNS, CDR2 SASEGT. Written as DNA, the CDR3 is TGTGCCACGACTAGCGGGGAAACAGATACGCAGTATTTT. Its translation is CATTSGETDTQYF.

In DNA, the CDR3 is TGTGCCAGCAGTGCGGTCGGGGCTAGCGCGGATGAGCAGTTCTTC. Protein: CASSAVGASADEQFF. V is TRBV6-4 and J is TRBJ2-1; D might be TRBD2 (6 bases). Germline V gene sequence: CDR1 MRHNA, CDR2 SNTAGT. This CDR3 is 15 amino acids long. Trimming cost V 4 bases and J 8 bases, with 18 bases left between them.

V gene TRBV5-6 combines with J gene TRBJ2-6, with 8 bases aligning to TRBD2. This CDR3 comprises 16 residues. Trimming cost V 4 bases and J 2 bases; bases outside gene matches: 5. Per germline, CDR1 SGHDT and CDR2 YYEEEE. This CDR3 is CASSRGGMAGANVLTF. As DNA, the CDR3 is TGTGCCAGCAGCCGGGGGGGGATGGCTGGGGCCAACGTCCTGACTTTC.

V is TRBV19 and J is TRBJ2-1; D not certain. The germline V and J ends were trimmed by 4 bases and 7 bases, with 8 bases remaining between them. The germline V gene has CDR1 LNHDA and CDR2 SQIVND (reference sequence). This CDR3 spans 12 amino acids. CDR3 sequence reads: CASSTIHNEQFF. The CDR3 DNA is TGTGCCAGTAGTACGATCCATAATGAGCAGTTCTTC.

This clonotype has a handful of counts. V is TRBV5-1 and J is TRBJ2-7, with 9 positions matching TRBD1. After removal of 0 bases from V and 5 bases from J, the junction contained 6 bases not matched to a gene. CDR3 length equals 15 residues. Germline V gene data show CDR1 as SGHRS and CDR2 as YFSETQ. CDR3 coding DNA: TGCGCCAGCAGCTTGGAACCGGGACAGGGCCACGAGCAGTACTTC. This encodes CASSLEPGQGHEQYF. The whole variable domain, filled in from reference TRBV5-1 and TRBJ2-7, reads KAGVTQTPRYLIKTRGQQVTLSCSPISGHRSVSWYQQTPGQGLQFLFEYFSETQRNKGNFPGRFSGRQFSNSRSEMNVSTLELGDSALYLCASSLEPGQGHEQYFGPGTRLTVT.

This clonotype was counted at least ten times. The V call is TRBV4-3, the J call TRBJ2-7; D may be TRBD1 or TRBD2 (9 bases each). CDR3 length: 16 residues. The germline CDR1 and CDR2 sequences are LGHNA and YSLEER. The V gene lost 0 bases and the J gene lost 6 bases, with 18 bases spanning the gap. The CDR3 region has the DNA TGCGCCAGCAGCCAAGATCTAGCGGGACAGGGCGGCGAGCAGTACTTC. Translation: CASSQDLAGQGGEQYF.

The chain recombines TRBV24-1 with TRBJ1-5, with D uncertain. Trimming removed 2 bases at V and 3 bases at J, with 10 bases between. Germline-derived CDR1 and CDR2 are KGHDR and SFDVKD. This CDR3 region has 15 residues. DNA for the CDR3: TGTGCCACCAGTGATTCGGGTGGGTACAATCAGCCCCAGCATTTT. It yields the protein CATSDSGGYNQPQHF.

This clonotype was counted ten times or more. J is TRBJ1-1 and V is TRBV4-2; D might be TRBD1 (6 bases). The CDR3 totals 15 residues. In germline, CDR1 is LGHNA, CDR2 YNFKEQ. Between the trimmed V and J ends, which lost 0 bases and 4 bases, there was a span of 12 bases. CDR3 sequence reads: CASSQDQGGSTEAFF. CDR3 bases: TGTGCCAGCAGCCAAGATCAAGGGGGTAGCACTGAAGCTTTCTTT.

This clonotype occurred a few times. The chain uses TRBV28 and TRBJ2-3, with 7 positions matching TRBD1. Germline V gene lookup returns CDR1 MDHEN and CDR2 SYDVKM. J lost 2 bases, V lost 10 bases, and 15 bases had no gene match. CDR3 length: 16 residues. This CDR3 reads CATFPRDRLYTDTQYF. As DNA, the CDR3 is TGTGCCACTTTCCCCCGGGACAGACTCTACACAGATACGCAGTATTTT. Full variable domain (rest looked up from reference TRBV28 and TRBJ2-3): DVKVTQSSRYLVKRTGEKVFLECVQDMDHENMFWYRQDPGLGLRLIYFSYDVKMKEKGDIPEGYSVSREKKERFSLILESASTNQTSMYLCATFPRDRLYTDTQYFGPGTRLTVL.

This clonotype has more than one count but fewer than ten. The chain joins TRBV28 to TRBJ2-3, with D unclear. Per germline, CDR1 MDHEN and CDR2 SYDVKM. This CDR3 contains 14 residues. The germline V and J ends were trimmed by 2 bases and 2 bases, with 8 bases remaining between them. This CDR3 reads CASSLPVVTDTQYF. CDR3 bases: TGTGCCAGCAGTTTACCCGTGGTCACAGATACGCAGTATTTT.

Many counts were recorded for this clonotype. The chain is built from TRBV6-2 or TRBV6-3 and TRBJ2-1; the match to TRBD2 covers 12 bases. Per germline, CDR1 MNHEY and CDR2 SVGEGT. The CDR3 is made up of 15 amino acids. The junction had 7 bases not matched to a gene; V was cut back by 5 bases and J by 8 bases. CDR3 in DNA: TGTGCCAGCAGTCCTAGCGGGGGGGCCTCCGATGAGCAGTTCTTC. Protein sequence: CASSPSGGASDEQFF.

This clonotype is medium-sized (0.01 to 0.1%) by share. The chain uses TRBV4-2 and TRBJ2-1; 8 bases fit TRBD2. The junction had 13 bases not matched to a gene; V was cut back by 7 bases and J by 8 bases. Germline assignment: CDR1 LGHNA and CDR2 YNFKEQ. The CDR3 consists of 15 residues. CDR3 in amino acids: CASKIGLAGLDEQFF. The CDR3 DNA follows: TGTGCCAGCAAAATAGGGCTAGCGGGTTTGGATGAGCAGTTCTTC.